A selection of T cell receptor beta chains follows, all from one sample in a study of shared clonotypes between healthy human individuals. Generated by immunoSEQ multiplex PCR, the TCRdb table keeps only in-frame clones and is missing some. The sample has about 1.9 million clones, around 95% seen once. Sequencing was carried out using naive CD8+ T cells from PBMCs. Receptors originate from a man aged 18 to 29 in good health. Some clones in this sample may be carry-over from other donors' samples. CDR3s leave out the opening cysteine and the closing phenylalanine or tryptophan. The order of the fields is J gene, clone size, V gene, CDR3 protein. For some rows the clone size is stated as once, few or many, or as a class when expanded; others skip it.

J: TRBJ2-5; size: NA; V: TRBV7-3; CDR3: ASSLTGEETQY
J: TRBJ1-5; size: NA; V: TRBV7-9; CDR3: ASSLTGDSNQPQH
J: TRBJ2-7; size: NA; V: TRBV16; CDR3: ASSRNREQY
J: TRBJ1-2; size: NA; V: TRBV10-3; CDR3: AIEGEGRGYGYT
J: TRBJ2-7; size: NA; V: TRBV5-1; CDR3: ASSEPGQGSYEQY
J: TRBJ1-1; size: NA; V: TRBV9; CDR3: ASGHGGTSDEAF
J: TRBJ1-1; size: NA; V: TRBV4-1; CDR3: ASSQARTANTEAF
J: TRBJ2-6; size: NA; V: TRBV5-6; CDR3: ASSFVRHPGANVLT
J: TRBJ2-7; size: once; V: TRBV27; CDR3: ASSLSDREGYEQY
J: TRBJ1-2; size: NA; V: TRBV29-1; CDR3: SVENRAQYGYT
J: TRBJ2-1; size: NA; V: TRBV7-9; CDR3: ASSLAPWGNNEQF
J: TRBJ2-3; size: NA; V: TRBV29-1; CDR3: SVGTGFGPDTQY
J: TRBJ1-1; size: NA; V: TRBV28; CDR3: ASSFRPEAF
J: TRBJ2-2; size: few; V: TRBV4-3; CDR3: ASSLGLAGTTGELF
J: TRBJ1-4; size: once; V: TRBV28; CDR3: ASSEVGQEKLF
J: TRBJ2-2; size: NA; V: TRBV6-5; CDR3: ASCGGQGELF
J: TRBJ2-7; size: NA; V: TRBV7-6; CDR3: ASSYGGDEQY
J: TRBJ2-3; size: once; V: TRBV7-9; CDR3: ASSHPGVDTDTQY
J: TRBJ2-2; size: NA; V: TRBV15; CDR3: ATSGQGPVGLF
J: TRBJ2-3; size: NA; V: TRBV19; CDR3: ASTDGLAGNTDTQY
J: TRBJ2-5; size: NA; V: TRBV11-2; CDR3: ASRSKGNRGGPAETQY
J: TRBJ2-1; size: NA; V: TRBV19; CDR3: ASSLQTGNRPYNEQF
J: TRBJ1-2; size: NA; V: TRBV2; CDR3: ASRDRQTNYGYT
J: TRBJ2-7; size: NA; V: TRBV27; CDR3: ASSWASGYEQY
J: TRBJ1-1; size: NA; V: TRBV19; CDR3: ASSINGGEGTEAF
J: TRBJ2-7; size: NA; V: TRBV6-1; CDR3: ASSDFTYEQY
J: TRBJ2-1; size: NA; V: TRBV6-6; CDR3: ASSYSEGHNEQF
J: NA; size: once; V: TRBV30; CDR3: AWNPLEQY
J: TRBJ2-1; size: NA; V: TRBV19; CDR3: ASSIDLEWNEQF
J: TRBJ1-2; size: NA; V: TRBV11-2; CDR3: ASSLGTGNYGYT
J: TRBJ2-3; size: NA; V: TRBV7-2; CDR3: ASSLTVGRKARDTQY
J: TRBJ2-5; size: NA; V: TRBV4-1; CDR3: ASSQDMTGGQGETQY
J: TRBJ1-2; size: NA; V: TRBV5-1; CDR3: ASSLAPGTYGYT
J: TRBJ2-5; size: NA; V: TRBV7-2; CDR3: ASSLELFQETQY